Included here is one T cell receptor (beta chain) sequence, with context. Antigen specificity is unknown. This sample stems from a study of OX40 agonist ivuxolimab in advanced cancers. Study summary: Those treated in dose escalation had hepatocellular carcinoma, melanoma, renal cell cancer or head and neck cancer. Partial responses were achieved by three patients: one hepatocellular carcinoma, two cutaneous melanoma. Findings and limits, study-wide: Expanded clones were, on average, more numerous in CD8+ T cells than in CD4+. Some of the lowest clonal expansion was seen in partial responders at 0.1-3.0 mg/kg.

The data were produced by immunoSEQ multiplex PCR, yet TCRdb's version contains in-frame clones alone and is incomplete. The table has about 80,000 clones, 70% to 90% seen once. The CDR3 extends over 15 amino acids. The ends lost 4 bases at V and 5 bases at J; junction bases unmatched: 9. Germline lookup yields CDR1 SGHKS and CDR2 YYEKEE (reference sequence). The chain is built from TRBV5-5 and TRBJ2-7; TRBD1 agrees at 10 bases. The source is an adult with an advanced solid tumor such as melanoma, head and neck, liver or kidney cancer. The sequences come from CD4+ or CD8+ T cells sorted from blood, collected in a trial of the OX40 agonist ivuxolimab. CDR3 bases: TGTGCCAGCAGCGTTGTGGGGACAGGGGTACACGAGCAGTACTTC. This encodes CASSVVGTGVHEQYF.